This T cell receptor beta chain was sequenced for a study of shared clonotypes between healthy human individuals. The germline V gene encodes CDR1 MGHDK and CDR2 SYGVNS. The junction had 4 bases not matched to a gene; V was cut back by 3 bases and J by 4 bases. The length of the CDR3 is 17 residues. Sequencing was performed with immunoSEQ multiplex PCR; in TCRdb, only in-frame clones are kept and a portion is missing. Of approximately 2.5 million clones listed, approximately 93% were seen once; the top ten hold 0.36%. The specimen sequenced was naive CD4+ T cells from PBMCs. Subset defined: CD45RA+ positively selected. The clonotype comes from a man aged 18 to 30 in good health. Some clones in this sample may be carry-over from other donors' samples. The rearrangement joins TRBV25-1 to TRBJ2-3; 16 nucleotides align to TRBD2. The CDR3 nucleotides read TGTGCCAGCAGTGATTTAGGGACTAGCGGGAGGGCAGATACGCAGTATTTT. It encodes CASSDLGTSGRADTQYF. The full variable domain, rest sourced from reference TRBV25-1 and TRBJ2-3, is EADIYQTPRYLVIGTGKKITLECSQTMGHDKMYWYQQDPGMELHLIHYSYGVNSTEKGDLSSESTVSRIRTEHFPLTLESARPSHTSQYLCASSDLGTSGRADTQYFGPGTRLTVL.